A single sample is the source of the 5 T cell receptor beta chains below, sequenced in a study of monozygotic twins with inflammatory bowel disease. Reprocessing the 5' RACE reads, TCRdb reports a single entry for every CDR3 protein and omits DNA. This repertoire includes hundreds of thousands of distinct CDR3 sequences. Sequencing was performed on blood. These receptors all stem from a human donor with ulcerative colitis or Crohn's disease, or a healthy co-twin of an affected twin (not recorded which).

The CDR3 sequence is CASSNSGGSAKNIQYF. The chain employs TRBV6-5 and TRBJ2-4; TCRdb returns TRBD1, unconfirmable since there is no DNA. CDR3 length equals 16 residues. Germline V gives CDR1 MNHEY, CDR2 SVGAGI.

The rearrangement joins TRBV10-1 to TRBJ1-2; the D call from TCRdb, TRBD1, cannot be confirmed without DNA. The length of the CDR3 is 13 residues. Germline V gene sequence: CDR1 WNHNN, CDR2 SYGVQD (reference sequence). The CDR3 reads CASSSSQGRGYTF.

V and J are TRBV5-4 and TRBJ1-3. The CDR3 runs 13 residues. Germline V gene sequence: CDR1 SGHNT, CDR2 YYREEE (reference sequence). The CDR3 loop reads CASRPANGNTIYF. The full variable domain, its missing parts supplied by reference TRBV5-4 and TRBJ1-3, is ETGVTQSPTHLIKTRGQQVTLRCSSQSGHNTVSWYQQALGQGPQFIFQYYREEENGRGNFPPRFSGLQFPNYSSELNVNALELDDSALYLCASRPANGNTIYFGEGSWLTVV.

V usage is TRBV9 and J usage is TRBJ1-2. From germline, CDR1 is SGDLS and CDR2 YYNGEE. There are 15 residues in the CDR3. CDR3 amino acids: CASSPRVASNYGYTF. The full variable domain, with the rest looked up from reference TRBV9 and TRBJ1-2, is DSGVTQTPKHLITATGQRVTLRCSPRSGDLSVYWYQQSLDQGLQFLIQYYNGEERAKGNILERFSAQQFPDLHSELNLSSLELGDSALYFCASSPRVASNYGYTFGSGTRLTVV.

The chain has TRBV6-2 or TRBV6-3 and TRBJ2-7; as DNA is missing, the TRBD1 call by TCRdb cannot be tested. This CDR3 is built from 15 residues. Germline loops: CDR1 MNHEY, CDR2 SVGEGT. CDR3 residues: CASSEDSLRSYEQYF.